This T cell receptor beta chain is drawn from a study of cytomegalovirus exposure and HLA in healthy donors. The PCR employed 60 Vbeta primers together with 13 Jbeta primers. Generated by immunoSEQ multiplex PCR, the TCRdb table keeps only in-frame clones and is missing some. The table has around 93,000 clones, approximately 81% seen once. Study-wide findings and caveats: A previous analysis found most TCR beta V segments productive roughly 87% or roughly 30% of the time.

As regards this clone: Its antigen is as yet unknown.

The trim removed 5 bases at V and 2 bases at J, leaving 5 bases unmatched. The CDR3 has 15 residues. Looked up from germline, CDR1 is SGHTA and CDR2 is FQGTGA. The chain couples TRBV7-3 to TRBJ2-1; 8 bases agree with TRBD1. Sequencing was done on a sample of PBMCs. This TCR derives from a middle-aged woman in good health and CMV-seronegative. The CDR3: CASSHDRGPYNEQFF. The CDR3, as DNA: TGTGCCAGCAGCCACGACAGGGGTCCCTACAATGAGCAGTTCTTC.